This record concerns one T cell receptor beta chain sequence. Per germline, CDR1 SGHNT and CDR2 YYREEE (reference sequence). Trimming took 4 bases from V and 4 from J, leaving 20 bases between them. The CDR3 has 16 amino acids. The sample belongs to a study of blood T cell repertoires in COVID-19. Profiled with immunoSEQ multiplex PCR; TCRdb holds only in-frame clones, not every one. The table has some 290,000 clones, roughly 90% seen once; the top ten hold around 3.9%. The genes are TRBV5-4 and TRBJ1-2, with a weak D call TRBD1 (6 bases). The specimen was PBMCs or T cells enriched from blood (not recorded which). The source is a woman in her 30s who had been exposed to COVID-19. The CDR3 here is CASSLGGGRGSYGYTF. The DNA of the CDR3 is TGTGCCAGCAGCCTGGGCGGAGGGAGGGGGAGCTATGGCTACACCTTC.